This T cell receptor beta chain was found in a study of T cells in tuberculosis. This table comes from immunoSEQ multiplex PCR, and its TCRdb copy is limited to in-frame clones, with some not included. The sample has about 49,000 clones; nearly 95% are singletons. Time point reported: new active TB diagnosis, blood taken before or within 7 days of starting treatment. Included patients were adults of at least 18, HIV-seronegative, South African. Each clinical donor contributed on average approximately 93,000 T cells from unsorted cryopreserved PBMC. The V end lost 0 bases, the J end lost 2 bases, and 8 bases lay between the germline ends. This CDR3 is built from 15 residues. Looked up from germline, CDR1 is SGHNT and CDR2 is YYREEE (reference sequence).

This rearrangement joins TRBV5-4 to TRBJ1-4, with D tentatively TRBD1 (6 bases). This receptor was identified in an adult with tuberculosis. The input for sequencing was PBMCs, taken at tuberculosis diagnosis. The CDR3 is CASSLDQGTNEKLFF. CDR3 DNA sequence: TGTGCCAGCAGCTTGGATCAGGGGACTAATGAAAAACTGTTTTTT.